Shown below are 2 T cell receptor beta chains from a single sample sequenced in a study of CXCR3-negative and CXCR3-positive naive CD8 T cells. In preparing the TRB cDNA libraries, 5' RACE with UMI labels was used. TCRdb re-called the 5' RACE reads and shows each CDR3 protein once, DNA omitted. The listing contains 100,000 to 150,000 distinct CDR3 sequences. Sequenced: naive CXCR3- CD8+ T cells from blood. Subset defined: CD45RO-CCR7+CD27+CD95- naive CD8+ T cells lacking CXCR3 (TNR3-). Receptors originate from a human donor in good health. Some clones in this sample may be carry-over from other donors' samples.

The V call is TRBV7-9, the J call TRBJ2-2; there is no DNA to check the TCRdb D call of TRBD1. Germline CDR1 SEHNR, CDR2 FQNEAQ (reference sequence). This CDR3 comprises 12 residues. The CDR3 sequence is CASSLDGAELFF.

This chain uses TRBV28 with TRBJ2-7. The CDR3 has 14 amino acids. CDR1 MDHEN and CDR2 SYDVKM come from the germline V gene. The CDR3 sequence: CASSKARGSYEQYF.